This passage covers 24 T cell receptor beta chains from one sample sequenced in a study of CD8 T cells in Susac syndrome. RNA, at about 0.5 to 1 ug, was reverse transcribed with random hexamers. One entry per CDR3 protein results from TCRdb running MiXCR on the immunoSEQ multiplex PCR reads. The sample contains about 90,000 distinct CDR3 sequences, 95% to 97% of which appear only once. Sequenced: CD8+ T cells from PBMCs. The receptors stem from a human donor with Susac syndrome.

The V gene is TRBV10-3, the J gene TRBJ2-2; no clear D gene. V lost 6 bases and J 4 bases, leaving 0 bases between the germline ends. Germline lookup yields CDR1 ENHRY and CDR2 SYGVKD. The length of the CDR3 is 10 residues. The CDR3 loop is CAISTGELFF. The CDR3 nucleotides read TGTGCCATCAGCACCGGGGAGCTGTTTTTT.

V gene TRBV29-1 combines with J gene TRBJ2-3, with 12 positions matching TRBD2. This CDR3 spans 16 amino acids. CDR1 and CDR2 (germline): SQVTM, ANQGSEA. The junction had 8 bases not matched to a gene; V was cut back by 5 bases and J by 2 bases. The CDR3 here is CSVWGGTSGSTDTQYF. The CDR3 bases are TGCAGCGTTTGGGGTGGGACTAGCGGGTCCACAGATACGCAGTATTTT.

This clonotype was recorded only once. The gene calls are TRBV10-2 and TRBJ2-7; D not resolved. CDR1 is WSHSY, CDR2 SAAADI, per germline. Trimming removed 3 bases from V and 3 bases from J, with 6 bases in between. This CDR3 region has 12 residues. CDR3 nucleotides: TGCGCCAGCAGTGAAAACAACTACGAGCAGTACTTC. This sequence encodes CASSENNYEQYF.

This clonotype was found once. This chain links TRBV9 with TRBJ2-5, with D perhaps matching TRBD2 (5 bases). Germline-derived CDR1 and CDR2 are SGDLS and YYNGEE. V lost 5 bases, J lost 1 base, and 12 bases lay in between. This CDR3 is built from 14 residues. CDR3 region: CASSSRTAQETQYF. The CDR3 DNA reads TGTGCCAGCAGTAGCCGGACTGCCCAAGAGACCCAGTACTTC.

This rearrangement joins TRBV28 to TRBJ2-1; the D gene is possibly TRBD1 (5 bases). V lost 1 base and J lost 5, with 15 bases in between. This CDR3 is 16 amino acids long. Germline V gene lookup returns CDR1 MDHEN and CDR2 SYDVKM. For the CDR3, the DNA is TGTGCCAGCAGTTTATCGACAGACAGATACAACAATGAGCAGTTCTTC. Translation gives CASSLSTDRYNNEQFF.

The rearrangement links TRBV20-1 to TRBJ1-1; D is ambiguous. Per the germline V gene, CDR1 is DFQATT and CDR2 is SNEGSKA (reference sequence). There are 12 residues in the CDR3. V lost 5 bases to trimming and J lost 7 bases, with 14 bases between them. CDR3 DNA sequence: TGCAGTGCTCAGGTAGCACCGGATGAAGCTTTCTTT. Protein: CSAQVAPDEAFF.

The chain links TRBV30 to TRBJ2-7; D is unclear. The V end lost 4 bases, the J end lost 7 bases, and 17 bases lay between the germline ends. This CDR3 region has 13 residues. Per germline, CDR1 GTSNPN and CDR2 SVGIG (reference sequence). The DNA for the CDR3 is TGTGCCTGGATTCGGCTGCCAAGGATGGAGCAGTACTTC. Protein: CAWIRLPRMEQYF.

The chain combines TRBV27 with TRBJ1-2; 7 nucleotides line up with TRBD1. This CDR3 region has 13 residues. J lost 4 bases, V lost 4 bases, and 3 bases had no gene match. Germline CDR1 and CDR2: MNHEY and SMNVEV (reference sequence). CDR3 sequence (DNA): TGTGCCAGCAGTTCTTCAGGGGGCTATGGCTACACCTTC. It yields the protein CASSSSGGYGYTF.

Here the CDR3 reads CSASRTSGLQGQFF. The CDR3 region has the DNA TGCAGTGCTAGCAGGACTAGCGGGTTGCAGGGGCAGTTCTTC. The chain couples TRBV20-1 to TRBJ2-1, with TRBD2 matching 11 bases. Germline V gives CDR1 DFQATT, CDR2 SNEGSKA (reference sequence). The CDR3 runs 14 residues. V gave up 3 bases and J gave up 12 bases; unmatched junction bases: 10.

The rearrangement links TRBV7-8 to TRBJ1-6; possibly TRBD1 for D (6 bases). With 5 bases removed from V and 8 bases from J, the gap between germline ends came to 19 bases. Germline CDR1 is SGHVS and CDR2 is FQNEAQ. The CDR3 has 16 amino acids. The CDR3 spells CASSPHTGLRDSPLHF. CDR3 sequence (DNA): TGTGCCAGCAGCCCCCACACAGGGCTTCGGGATTCACCCCTCCACTTT.

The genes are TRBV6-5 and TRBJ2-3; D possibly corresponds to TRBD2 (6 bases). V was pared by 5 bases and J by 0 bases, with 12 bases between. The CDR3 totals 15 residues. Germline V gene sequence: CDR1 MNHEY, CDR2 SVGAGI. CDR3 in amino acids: CASSHLASSTDTQYF. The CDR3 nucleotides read TGTGCCAGCAGTCACCTAGCGTCTAGCACAGATACGCAGTATTTT.

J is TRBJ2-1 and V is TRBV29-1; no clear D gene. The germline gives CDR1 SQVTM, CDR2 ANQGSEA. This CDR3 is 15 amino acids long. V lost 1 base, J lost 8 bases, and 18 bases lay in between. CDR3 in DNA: TGCAGCGTTGAAGGGGCAATCTCAACTTCTGATGAGCAGTTCTTC. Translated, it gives CSVEGAISTSDEQFF.

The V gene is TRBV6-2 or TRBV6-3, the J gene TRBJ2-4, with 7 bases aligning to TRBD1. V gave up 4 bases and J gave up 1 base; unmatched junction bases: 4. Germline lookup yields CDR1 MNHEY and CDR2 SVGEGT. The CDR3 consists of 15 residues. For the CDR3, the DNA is TGTGCCAGCAGTTCCCTGGACAGGGCCAAAAACATTCAGTACTTC. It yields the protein CASSSLDRAKNIQYF.

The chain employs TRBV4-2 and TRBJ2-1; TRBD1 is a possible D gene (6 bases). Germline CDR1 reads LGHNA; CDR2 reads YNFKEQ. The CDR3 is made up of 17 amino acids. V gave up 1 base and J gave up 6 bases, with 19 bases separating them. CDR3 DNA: TGTGCCAGCAGCCAAGTTGACCCGGGACATCTGATCAATGAGCAGTTCTTC. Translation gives CASSQVDPGHLINEQFF.

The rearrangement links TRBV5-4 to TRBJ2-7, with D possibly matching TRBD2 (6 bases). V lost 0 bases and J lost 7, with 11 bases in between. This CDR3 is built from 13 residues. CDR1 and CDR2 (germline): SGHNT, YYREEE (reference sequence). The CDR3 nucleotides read TGTGCCAGCAGCTTGGGGGGGGTGGGGGAGCAGTACTTC. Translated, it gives CASSLGGVGEQYF.

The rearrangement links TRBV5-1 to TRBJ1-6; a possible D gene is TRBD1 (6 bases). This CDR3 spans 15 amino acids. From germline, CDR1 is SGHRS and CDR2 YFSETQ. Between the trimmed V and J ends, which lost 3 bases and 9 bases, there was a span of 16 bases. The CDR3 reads CASSSETGTASPLHF. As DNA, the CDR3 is TGCGCCAGCAGCTCGGAGACAGGTACAGCTTCACCCCTCCACTTT.

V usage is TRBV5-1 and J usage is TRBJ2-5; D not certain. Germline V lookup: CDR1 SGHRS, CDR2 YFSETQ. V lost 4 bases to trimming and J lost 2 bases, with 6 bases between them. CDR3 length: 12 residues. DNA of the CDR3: TGCGCCAGCAGCGTCGATCAAGAGACCCAGTACTTC. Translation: CASSVDQETQYF.

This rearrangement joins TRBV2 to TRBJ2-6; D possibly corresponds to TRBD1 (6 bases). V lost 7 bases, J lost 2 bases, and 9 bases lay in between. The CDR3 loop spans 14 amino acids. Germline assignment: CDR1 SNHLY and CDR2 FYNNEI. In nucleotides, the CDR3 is TGTGCCAGCACAGGGGAAGCTGGGGCCAACGTCCTGACTTTC. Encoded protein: CASTGEAGANVLTF.

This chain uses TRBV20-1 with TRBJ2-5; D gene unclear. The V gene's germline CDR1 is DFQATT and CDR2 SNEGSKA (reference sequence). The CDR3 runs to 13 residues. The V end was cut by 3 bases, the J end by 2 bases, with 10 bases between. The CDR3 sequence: CSASRQTQETQYF. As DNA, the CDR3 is TGCAGTGCTAGTCGTCAGACACAAGAGACCCAGTACTTC.

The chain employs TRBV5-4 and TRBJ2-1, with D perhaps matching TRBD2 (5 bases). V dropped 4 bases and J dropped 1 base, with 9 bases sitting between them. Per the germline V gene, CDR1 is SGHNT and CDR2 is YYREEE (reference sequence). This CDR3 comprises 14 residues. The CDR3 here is CASSTGVSYNEQFF. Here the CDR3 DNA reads TGTGCCAGCAGCACCGGGGTTTCCTACAATGAGCAGTTCTTC.

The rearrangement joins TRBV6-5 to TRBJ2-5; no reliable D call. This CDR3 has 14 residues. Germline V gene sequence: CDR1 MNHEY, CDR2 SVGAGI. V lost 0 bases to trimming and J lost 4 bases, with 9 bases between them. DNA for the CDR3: TGTGCCAGCAGTTACTCTCCGTTCGGAGAGACCCAGTACTTC. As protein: CASSYSPFGETQYF.

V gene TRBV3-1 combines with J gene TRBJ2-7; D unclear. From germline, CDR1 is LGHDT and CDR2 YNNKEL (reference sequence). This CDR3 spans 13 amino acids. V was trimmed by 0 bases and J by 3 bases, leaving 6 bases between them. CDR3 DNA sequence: TGTGCCAGCAGCCAAGATAAGGGCTACGAGCAGTACTTC. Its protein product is CASSQDKGYEQYF.

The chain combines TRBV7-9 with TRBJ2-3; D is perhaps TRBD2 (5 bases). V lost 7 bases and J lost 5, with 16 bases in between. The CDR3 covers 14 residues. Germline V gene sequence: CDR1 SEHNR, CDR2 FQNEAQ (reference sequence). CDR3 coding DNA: TGTGCCAGCATAGTTAGCGAGGAAGTAGATACGCAGTATTTT. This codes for CASIVSEEVDTQYF.

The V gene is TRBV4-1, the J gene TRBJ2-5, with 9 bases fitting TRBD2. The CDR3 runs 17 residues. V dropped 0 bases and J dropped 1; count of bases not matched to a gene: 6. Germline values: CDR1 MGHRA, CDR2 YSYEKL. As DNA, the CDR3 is TGCGCCAGCAGCCAAGATGGGGCGGGGGGGATCCAAGAGACCCAGTACTTC. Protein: CASSQDGAGGIQETQYF.